This T cell receptor beta chain was sequenced during a study of CD8+ T cells in alopecia areata. After isolation, RNA underwent reverse transcription to generate cDNA as the sequencing template. The data were produced by immunoSEQ multiplex PCR, yet TCRdb's version contains in-frame clones alone and is incomplete. In the table there are about 200,000 clones, less than 75% of which are singletons. Findings and limits, study-wide: Lesional scalp, especially alopecia totalis/universalis, showed higher clonality than normal scalp.

The CDR3 sequence is 13 residues long. Trimming took off 1 base at V and 5 bases at J, with 6 bases between the two ends. Per the germline V gene, CDR1 is SGHRS and CDR2 is YFSETQ. Sample treatment: oral pan-JAK inhibitor, 5-10 mg twice daily. Notes on this clone: Its antigen is still unknown.

V and J are TRBV5-1 and TRBJ1-4; D is unclear. The material was CD4+ T cells sorted from blood, obtained at week 4, from a patient treated with tofacitinib. The clonotype originates from a human donor with alopecia areata. CDR3 loop: CASSLSENEKLFF. The CDR3, as DNA: TGCGCCAGCAGCTTGTCGGAGAATGAAAAACTGTTTTTT.